This T cell receptor (beta chain) was captured in a study of CD8 T cells in Susac syndrome. Across the study: Sequencing included Susac syndrome patients, more than five of them with active disease and under 10 in remission.

RNA, at about 0.45 to 1 ug, was reverse transcribed with random hexamers. Using its own MiXCR run on the immunoSEQ multiplex PCR reads, TCRdb lists one record per CDR3 protein. The data hold about 150,000 distinct CDR3 sequences, with roughly 96% observed a single time. Germline V CDR1 and CDR2: MNHNY, SVGAGI (reference sequence). Trimming removed 2 bases from V and 2 bases from J; junction bases left unmatched: 3. The CDR3 loop spans 15 amino acids. This chain joins TRBV6-6 and TRBJ2-5, with TRBD2 identical over 9 bases. This TCR came from a human donor with Susac syndrome. The sequenced sample was CD4+ T cells from PBMCs. The CDR3 nucleotides are TGTGCCAGCAGTTACGCGGGGGGGATTCAAGAGACCCAGTACTTC. The encoded protein is CASSYAGGIQETQYF.